This T cell receptor beta chain was obtained from a study of cytomegalovirus exposure and HLA in healthy donors. The PCR had 60 Vbeta and 13 Jbeta primers. Using immunoSEQ multiplex PCR, the repertoire was profiled, and TCRdb retains in-frame clones only, with some absent. Among about 120,000 clones listed, roughly 15% were seen once. Study-level findings and limits: A previous analysis found most TCR beta V segments productive roughly 87% or roughly 30% of the time.

The CDR3 consists of 15 residues. With 4 bases removed from V and 7 bases from J, the gap between germline ends came to 17 bases. CDR1 is SGDLS and CDR2 is YYNGEE in the germline V gene. Only a few counts were recorded for this clone. Antigen unknown. Material: PBMCs. The J gene is TRBJ1-4, the V gene TRBV9; no clear D. This clonotype was sampled from a female donor in good health and CMV-seropositive. The CDR3 DNA follows: TGTGCCAGCAGCCCCCGGCAGGAAGTTTCTGAAAAACTGTTTTTT. Translating gives CASSPRQEVSEKLFF.